Following are 9 T cell receptor beta chains from one sample sequenced in a study of blood T cell repertoires in COVID-19. Sequencing used immunoSEQ multiplex PCR; TCRdb keeps in-frame clones, though not all of them. This table holds about 190,000 clones, approximately 80% found once. The sample consisted of peripheral blood. Source of these receptors: a human donor in a cohort sampled during active COVID-19.

The chain couples TRBV24-1 to TRBJ2-5, with TRBD2 identical over 9 bases. V was clipped by 4 bases and J by 4 bases; unmatched bases: 6. Germline CDR1 reads KGHDR; CDR2 reads SFDVKD. This CDR3 contains 15 residues. CDR3 protein: CATSDPAGGVETQYF. The CDR3 DNA reads as TGTGCCACCAGTGACCCTGCGGGGGGGGTAGAGACCCAGTACTTC.

The chain links TRBV7-9 to TRBJ1-4, with D unclear. The CDR3 consists of 14 residues. Trimming took off 1 base at V and 8 bases at J, with 11 bases between the two ends. Germline loops: CDR1 SEHNR, CDR2 FQNEAQ (reference sequence). The CDR3 nucleotides are TGTGCCAGCAGCTTAGGAGAGGGAAACGAAAAACTGTTTTTT. Translated, it gives CASSLGEGNEKLFF. Combining the CDR3 with reference TRBV7-9 and TRBJ1-4 gives the whole variable domain DTGVSQNPRHKITKRGQNVTFRCDPISEHNRLYWYRQTLGQGPEFLTYFQNEAQLEKSRLLSDRFSAERPKGSFSTLEIQRTEQGDSAMYLCASSLGEGNEKLFFGSGTQLSVL.

The chain has TRBV28 and TRBJ2-5, with TRBD1 matching over 7 bases. Germline CDR1 is MDHEN and CDR2 is SYDVKM. This CDR3 contains 15 residues. V shed 8 bases, J shed 7 bases, and the junction held 16 bases outside the gene matches. The CDR3, as DNA: TGTGCCAGCGATTATGTCCTAGGGGGCACAGGGACCCAGTACTTC. Translated: CASDYVLGGTGTQYF.

The chain employs TRBV10-3 and TRBJ2-1, with 12 positions matching TRBD2. CDR1 and CDR2 (germline): ENHRY, SYGVKD. This CDR3 comprises 16 residues. With V trimmed by 4 bases and J by 5 bases, 6 bases remained unmatched. In DNA form, the CDR3 reads TGTGCCATCAGTGCTTCTAGCGGGAGGGCCAACAATGAGCAGTTCTTC. This encodes CAISASSGRANNEQFF.

V gene TRBV7-9 combines with J gene TRBJ2-7; 10 bases fit TRBD1. This CDR3 has 15 residues. Germline CDR1 SEHNR, CDR2 FQNEAQ (reference sequence). The ends lost 1 base at V and 5 bases at J; junction bases unmatched: 5. CDR3 sequence reads: CASSLGQGASNEQYV. The CDR3 DNA reads TGTGCCAGCAGCTTAGGACAGGGGGCCAGTAACGAGCAGTACGTC.

V is TRBV27 and J is TRBJ2-2; 11 nucleotides agree with TRBD2. The CDR3 contains 15 residues. Losses at the gene ends were 3 bases for V and 3 bases for J; bases not matched to a gene: 0. Germline V gene sequence: CDR1 MNHEY, CDR2 SMNVEV (reference sequence). The CDR3 is CASSLGLADTGELFF. The DNA for the CDR3 is TGTGCCAGCAGTTTGGGACTAGCGGACACCGGGGAGCTGTTTTTT.

This clone has a single count. The rearrangement uses TRBV19 and TRBJ2-3; TRBD2 is a possible D gene (6 bases). Germline CDR1 reads LNHDA; CDR2 reads SQIVND (reference sequence). V shed 1 base and J shed 4 bases, with 15 bases lying between them. The CDR3 sequence is 16 residues long. The CDR3 bases are TGTGCCAGTAGTATAGTGACGGGAGCGGATCCAGATACGCAGTATTTT. Protein product: CASSIVTGADPDTQYF.

The rearrangement uses TRBV6-5 and TRBJ1-6; 7 bases line up with TRBD1. The germline V gene encodes CDR1 MNHEY and CDR2 SVGAGI. The J segment lost 7 bases and the V segment lost 7 bases, leaving 10 bases of the junction unmatched. The CDR3 extends over 15 amino acids. The CDR3 DNA is TGTGCCAGCAAGAGTTCTCGGGACAGCAATTCACCCCTCCACTTT. Its protein product is CASKSSRDSNSPLHF.

The J gene is TRBJ1-2, the V gene TRBV12-3 or TRBV12-4, with 7 bases aligning to TRBD1. CDR3 size: 13 residues. The J segment lost 5 bases and the V segment lost 4 bases, leaving 4 bases of the junction unmatched. CDR3 residues: CASSSPGQYGYTF. The CDR3 DNA reads TGTGCCAGCAGTTCACCGGGACAGTATGGCTACACCTTC.